Presented here are 21 T cell receptor beta chains from one specimen sequenced in a study of T cells in Graves' hyperthyroidism and ophthalmopathy (dated 2019 in TCRdb). The protocol used for the library was multiplex PCR. TCRdb shows the sequencer as Illumina HiSeq 2000. The TCR beta CDR3 regions were amplified from the RNA transcripts. A first-round RT-PCR of the TCR CDR3 used the HTBI primer set with the Qiagen OneStep RT-PCR kit. TCRdb ran its own pipeline on the public reads, namely fastp trimming at Q25 and MiXCR clone calling, and kept in-frame beta chains. Identical CDR3 protein sequences are pooled into one entry, listed with their most common genes and DNA. The sample contains approximately 610,000 distinct CDR3 sequences, approximately 15% of them found a single time. The ten largest clonotypes hold around 4.5% of the sample. Sequenced input: blood. The receptors originated from a woman in her 40s with Graves' ophthalmopathy.

This clonotype occurred a few times. The chain has TRBV7-2 and TRBJ2-7; 10 bases are shared with TRBD2. Germline V gene data show CDR1 as SGHTA and CDR2 as FQGNSA. CDR3 length equals 16 residues. After removal of 5 bases from V and 7 bases from J, the junction contained 14 bases not matched to a gene. The CDR3 DNA reads TGTGCCAGCAGCCCCGTCCTAGCGGGAGAAACGTCGGAGCAGTACTTC. It encodes CASSPVLAGETSEQYF.

At least ten counts were recorded for this clonotype. This rearrangement joins TRBV12-3 or TRBV12-4 to TRBJ1-3; D remains unclear. Trimming took 3 bases from V and 0 from J, leaving 9 bases between them. The CDR3 spans 15 residues. For the CDR3, the DNA is TGTGCCAGCAGTTTCTGGACGGACTCTGGAAACACCATATATTTT. Amino acids: CASSFWTDSGNTIYF.

At least ten counts were recorded for this clonotype. The chain is built from TRBV4-1 and TRBJ2-7; D perhaps matches TRBD1 (6 bases). V was trimmed by 1 base and J by 4 bases, leaving 8 bases between them. The CDR3 contains 13 residues. Germline CDR1 reads MGHRA; CDR2 reads YSYEKL. The CDR3: CASSQAQGYEQYF. The CDR3 nucleotides are TGCGCCAGCAGCCAAGCCCAGGGGTACGAGCAGTACTTC.

This clonotype came up many times. The V call is TRBV7-9, the J call TRBJ2-2; no definite D call. The CDR3 spans 15 residues. Germline lookup yields CDR1 SEHNR and CDR2 FQNEAQ (reference sequence). CDR3: CATLRAPMNTGELFF. The CDR3 nucleotides read TGTGCTACCCTCCGGGCACCTATGAACACCGGGGAGCTGTTTTTT. The whole variable domain, filled in from reference TRBV7-9 and TRBJ2-2, reads DTGVSQNPRHKITKRGQNVTFRCDPISEHNRLYWYRQTLGQGPEFLTYFQNEAQLEKSRLLSDRFSAERPKGSFSTLEIQRTEQGDSAMYLCATLRAPMNTGELFFGEGSRLTVL.

This clonotype occurred once. The chain uses TRBV6-2 or TRBV6-3 and TRBJ2-4, with 8 bases fitting TRBD1. Germline V gene sequence: CDR1 MNHEY, CDR2 SVGEGT. The CDR3 consists of 16 residues. V shed 7 bases, J shed 2 bases, and the junction held 10 bases outside the gene matches. The CDR3 spells CASKTDRAGTKNIQYF. CDR3 sequence (DNA): TGTGCCAGCAAGACGGACAGGGCGGGGACCAAAAACATTCAGTACTTC.

This clonotype was found many times. CDR3 DNA: TGTGCCAGCAGTTACGGAGTCTTACAAGAGACCCAGTACTTC. Translated, it gives CASSYGVLQETQYF. The rearrangement uses TRBV6-2 or TRBV6-3 and TRBJ2-5; no firm D call. Trimming stripped 2 bases from V and 2 bases from J, with 9 bases between. The CDR3 totals 14 residues. Germline assignment: CDR1 MNHEY and CDR2 SVGEGT.

This clonotype has ten or more counts. An end of the junction differs from the germline gene, which may be a read error. The V call is TRBV6-5, the J call TRBJ2-7; D is ambiguous. Germline V CDR1 and CDR2: MNHEY, SVGAGI. There are 16 residues in the CDR3. CDR3 coding DNA: TGTGCCGGCAGTTACTCGTATCAACAGCTCTCCTACGAGCAGTACTTC. It is translated as CAGSYSYQQLSYEQYF.

This clonotype was recorded a few times. The rearrangement joins TRBV10-1 to TRBJ2-1, with 8 positions matching TRBD2. V lost 3 bases to trimming and J lost 5 bases; unmatched junction nucleotides: 21. Per germline, CDR1 WNHNN and CDR2 SYGVQD (reference sequence). The length of the CDR3 is 20 residues. The CDR3: CASSEFSSGRTPTHNNEQFF. CDR3 DNA sequence: TGCGCCAGCAGTGAATTCTCGAGCGGGAGAACACCAACTCATAACAATGAGCAGTTCTTC.

This clonotype appeared many times. The J gene is TRBJ2-5, the V gene TRBV5-6; D gene unclear. Germline CDR1 is SGHDT and CDR2 is YYEEEE. The CDR3 runs 11 residues. V shed 7 bases and J shed 5 bases, with 9 bases lying between them. The CDR3 DNA follows: TGTGCCAGCTCCACGGGCGAGACCCAGTACTTC. This codes for CASSTGETQYF.

This clonotype appeared many times. V usage is TRBV7-3 and J usage is TRBJ1-1; 9 bases are a match to TRBD1. The CDR3 extends over 15 amino acids. The germline CDR1 and CDR2 sequences are SGHTA and FQGTGA. The J segment lost 10 bases and the V segment lost 5 bases, leaving 14 bases of the junction unmatched. The CDR3 spells CASSPGTGQRGRAFF. The CDR3 coding sequence is TGTGCCAGCAGCCCCGGGACAGGGCAACGGGGGCGAGCTTTCTTT. Drawing the rest from reference TRBV7-3 and TRBJ1-1, the complete variable domain is GAGVSQTPSNKVTEKGKYVELRCDPISGHTALYWYRQSLGQGPEFLIYFQGTGAADDSGLPNDRFFAVRPEGSVSTLKIQRTERGDSAVYLCASSPGTGQRGRAFFGQGTRLTVV.

The chain recombines TRBV24-1 with TRBJ2-1, with D hard to call. V lost 2 bases, J lost 5 bases, and 3 bases lay in between. Germline CDR1 KGHDR, CDR2 SFDVKD. The CDR3 runs 12 residues. The CDR3 spells CATSDYNNEQFF. DNA of the CDR3: TGTGCCACCAGTGATTACAACAATGAGCAGTTCTTC.

This clonotype was seen many times. The chain carries TRBV6-5 and TRBJ2-2, with 10 bases identical to TRBD1. The CDR3 covers 16 residues. The germline V gene has CDR1 MNHEY and CDR2 SVGAGI. With V trimmed by 5 bases and J by 1 base, 4 bases remained unmatched. The CDR3 is CASSRRDRGNTGELFF. The CDR3 DNA is TGTGCCAGCAGTCGACGGGACAGGGGGAACACCGGGGAGCTGTTTTTT.

This clonotype was observed a handful of times. The chain has TRBV4-1 and TRBJ1-5; tentatively, D is TRBD1 (5 bases). Germline assignment: CDR1 MGHRA and CDR2 YSYEKL. Between the trimmed V and J ends, which lost 4 bases and 7 bases, there was a span of 11 bases. This CDR3 spans 13 amino acids. The CDR3 spells CASSPYGGQPQHF. The CDR3 DNA reads as TGCGCCAGCAGCCCCTACGGGGGGCAGCCCCAGCATTTT.

This clonotype was detected many times. The chain has TRBV5-1 and TRBJ2-7; TRBD1 matches 10 bases. From germline, CDR1 is SGHRS and CDR2 YFSETQ. The V gene end was trimmed by 0 bases and the J gene end by 7 bases; junction bases not matched to a gene: 10. The CDR3 runs 16 residues. CDR3 DNA: TGCGCCAGCAGCTTGGGCCCTCGGGACAGGGGTGGAGAGCAGTACTTC. Translated: CASSLGPRDRGGEQYF.

This clonotype occurred many times. The CDR3 region has the DNA TGTGCCAGCAGTTCCCGACGGTCGATTATTGGAAACACCATATATTTT. It is translated as CASSSRRSIIGNTIYF. The rearrangement links TRBV12-3 or TRBV12-4 to TRBJ1-3; D remains unclear. The CDR3 totals 16 residues. Trimming took off 4 bases at V and 3 bases at J, with 16 bases between the two ends.

Note on this clonotype: This may be a read error, as it is one base from a much larger clone. The chain recombines TRBV5-1 with TRBJ1-2; D gene unclear. Germline V gene lookup returns CDR1 SGHRS and CDR2 YFSETQ. The CDR3 runs 14 residues. CDR3 DNA: TGCGCCAGCAGCTTGAATGGCCCTAACTATAGCTACACCTTC. Protein product: CASSLNGPNYSYTF.

This clonotype has at least ten counts. V and J are TRBV10-3 and TRBJ2-2; D remains unclear. Per germline, CDR1 ENHRY and CDR2 SYGVKD. The CDR3 consists of 14 residues. V was pared by 2 bases and J by 5 bases, with 9 bases between. The CDR3 DNA is TGTGCCATCAGTGAGAATGAGAGTACCGGGGAGCTGTTTTTT. Its protein product is CAISENESTGELFF.

This clonotype was detected many times. This chain links TRBV6-1 with TRBJ2-3; no definite D call. V lost 4 bases and J 6 bases, leaving 11 bases between the germline ends. The CDR3 runs 13 residues. Germline V gene data show CDR1 as MNHNS and CDR2 as SASEGT. As DNA, the CDR3 is TGTGCCAGCAGTGCCCCCCCGAGGGATACGCAGTATTTT. Translated, it gives CASSAPPRDTQYF.

This clonotype was recorded at least ten times. The genes are TRBV29-1 and TRBJ2-2; no clear D. CDR3 length: 13 amino acids. Germline values: CDR1 SQVTM, CDR2 ANQGSEA. With 7 bases removed from V and 2 bases from J, the gap between germline ends came to 11 bases. CDR3 region: CSGLWENTGELFF. The CDR3 DNA reads as TGCAGCGGTTTGTGGGAAAACACCGGGGAGCTGTTTTTT.

The genes are TRBV28 and TRBJ1-1; D might be TRBD1 (5 bases). The CDR3 totals 13 residues. CDR1 is MDHEN and CDR2 is SYDVKM in the germline V gene. The V and J ends lost 6 bases and 6 bases respectively, with 14 bases between them. CDR3 sequence (DNA): TGTGCCAGCAGAAAAACAGGCCTCCCTGAAGCTTTCTTT. This gives the protein CASRKTGLPEAFF.

The V call is TRBV7-3, the J call TRBJ2-5; D gene ambiguous. This CDR3 has 9 residues. V was trimmed by 5 bases and J by 7 bases, leaving 2 bases between them. The germline gives CDR1 SGHTA, CDR2 FQGTGA. CDR3 residues: CASSPTQYF. The DNA for the CDR3 is TGTGCCAGCAGCCCGACCCAGTACTTC.